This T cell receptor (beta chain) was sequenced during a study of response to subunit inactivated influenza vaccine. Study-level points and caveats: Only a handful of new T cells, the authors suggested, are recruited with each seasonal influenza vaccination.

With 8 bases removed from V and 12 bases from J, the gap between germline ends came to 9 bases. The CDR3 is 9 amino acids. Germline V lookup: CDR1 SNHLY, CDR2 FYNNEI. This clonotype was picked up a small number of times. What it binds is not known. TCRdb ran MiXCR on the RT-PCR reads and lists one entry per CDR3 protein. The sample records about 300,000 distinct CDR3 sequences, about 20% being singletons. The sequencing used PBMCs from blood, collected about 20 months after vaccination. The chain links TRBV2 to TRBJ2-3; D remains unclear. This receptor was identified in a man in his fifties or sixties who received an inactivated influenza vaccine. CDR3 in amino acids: CASAAPQYF. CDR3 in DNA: TGTGCCAGCGCGGCCCCCCAGTATTTT.